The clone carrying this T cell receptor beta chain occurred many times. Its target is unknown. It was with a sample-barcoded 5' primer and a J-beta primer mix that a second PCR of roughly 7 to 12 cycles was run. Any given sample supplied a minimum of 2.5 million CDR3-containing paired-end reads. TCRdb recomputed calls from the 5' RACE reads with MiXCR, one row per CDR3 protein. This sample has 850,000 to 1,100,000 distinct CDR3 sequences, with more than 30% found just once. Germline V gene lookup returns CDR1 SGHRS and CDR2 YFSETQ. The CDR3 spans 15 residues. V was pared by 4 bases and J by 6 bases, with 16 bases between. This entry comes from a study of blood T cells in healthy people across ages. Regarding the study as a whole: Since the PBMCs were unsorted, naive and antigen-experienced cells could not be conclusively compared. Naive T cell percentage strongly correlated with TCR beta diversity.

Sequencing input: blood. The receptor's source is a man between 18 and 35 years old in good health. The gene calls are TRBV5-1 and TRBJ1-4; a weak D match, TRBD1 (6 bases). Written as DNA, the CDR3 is TGCGCCAGCAGCCGTTCTGGGGGGCCGGATGAAAAACTGTTTTTT. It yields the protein CASSRSGGPDEKLFF.